These 9 T cell receptor beta chains share one sample of origin, sequenced in a study of T cells after posttransplantation cyclophosphamide (dated by TCRdb to 2015 to 2016). Library creation used the immunoSEQ multiplex PCR assay. The table was pulled from immuneACCESS by TCRdb, which kept in-frame rearrangements only. Such tables lose some clones; where checked, under half of the loss comes from unresolved V genes, and the rest has no known cause. This sample has about 43,000 clones in its table, and around 90% of those were observed once. The ten largest clonotypes hold 2% to 2.5% of the sample. In the paper's terms, the treatment or condition label means: high-dose cyclophosphamide on days +3 and +4 as single-agent GVHD prophylaxis. Patients in the PTCy group got busulfan and fludarabine conditioning, a marrow graft from a related or unrelated donor, and cyclophosphamide on days +3 and +4. The sequenced sample was PBMCs, obtained about 62 days after allogeneic stem cell transplant with posttransplant cyclophosphamide. These receptor sequences come from a male patient between 60 and 69 years old who received an allogeneic stem cell transplant from a related donor and was CMV-positive. A transplant means some T cells may be of graft donor rather than patient origin.

The chain uses TRBV2 and TRBJ1-2, with 12 bases lining up with TRBD1. Germline V lookup: CDR1 SNHLY, CDR2 FYNNEI. V lost 10 bases, J lost 7 bases, and 16 bases stayed unmatched. This CDR3 comprises 16 residues. CDR3 protein: CAIIQGQGAFGSGYTF. The CDR3 nucleotides read TGTGCCATCATCCAGGGACAGGGGGCTTTCGGTAGTGGCTACACCTTC.

The chain recombines TRBV7-2 with TRBJ1-2; 7 positions agree with TRBD1. CDR3 length equals 16 residues. Per the germline V gene, CDR1 is SGHTA and CDR2 is FQGNSA. V was pared by 1 base and J by 7 bases, with 12 bases of the junction left unmatched. The CDR3 DNA follows: TGTGCCAGCAGCTTAGGGGTCGTGACAGGGCCGAGTGGCTACACCTTC. It specifies CASSLGVVTGPSGYTF.

The V call is TRBV19, the J call TRBJ1-2; the match to TRBD1 covers 10 bases. The V and J ends lost 7 bases and 5 bases, in that order; junction bases with no gene match: 1. CDR1 and CDR2 (germline): LNHDA, SQIVND (reference sequence). The CDR3 consists of 12 residues. CDR3 in DNA: TGTGCCAGTAAGGGACAGGGGTATGGCTACACCTTC. It encodes CASKGQGYGYTF.

The chain employs TRBV10-3 and TRBJ2-2; perhaps TRBD2 as D (5 bases). The V end lost 11 bases, the J end lost 4 bases, and 17 bases lay between the germline ends. Germline V lookup: CDR1 ENHRY, CDR2 SYGVKD. The CDR3 is 14 amino acids. The chain's CDR3 is CAYGGPEGTGELFF. DNA of the CDR3: TGTGCCTACGGAGGCCCCGAGGGCACCGGGGAGCTGTTTTTT.

CDR3 bases: TGTGCCAGCAGCTTAGCGTATAGGGAGGAGAGCAATGGCTACACCTTC. Its protein is CASSLAYREESNGYTF. The chain links TRBV7-9 to TRBJ1-2, with D unclear. The CDR3 runs 16 residues. The germline V and J ends were trimmed by 0 bases and 6 bases, with 17 bases remaining between them. CDR1 is SEHNR and CDR2 is FQNEAQ in the germline V gene (reference sequence). Using reference TRBV7-9 and TRBJ1-2 for the parts outside the CDR3, the full variable domain is DTGVSQNPRHKITKRGQNVTFRCDPISEHNRLYWYRQTLGQGPEFLTYFQNEAQLEKSRLLSDRFSAERPKGSFSTLEIQRTEQGDSAMYLCASSLAYREESNGYTFGSGTRLTVV.

The rearrangement uses TRBV6-1 and TRBJ2-1; D is possibly TRBD2 (6 bases). Trimming pared 11 bases from V and 4 bases from J, leaving 21 bases between. This CDR3 is 15 amino acids long. Germline V gene data show CDR1 as MNHNS and CDR2 as SASEGT. The CDR3 region is CAHSPGGGLYNEQFF. CDR3 bases: TGTGCCCACAGTCCCGGTGGGGGGTTATACAATGAGCAGTTCTTC.

The chain recombines TRBV4-1 with TRBJ2-2; TRBD1 matches 7 bases. Germline CDR1 MGHRA, CDR2 YSYEKL. J gave up 5 bases and V 4 bases, and 4 bases lay outside the gene matches. The CDR3 runs 14 residues. The CDR3 reads CASSPTGWTGELFF. The CDR3 DNA sequence: TGCGCCAGCAGCCCGACAGGGTGGACCGGGGAGCTGTTTTTT.

This clone appeared a few times. This chain links TRBV29-1 with TRBJ1-3; possibly TRBD1 for D (6 bases). CDR3 size: 16 residues. Trimming removed 1 base from V and 4 bases from J, with 17 bases in between. Germline V gives CDR1 SQVTM, CDR2 ANQGSEA. The CDR3: CSVEGSGTNSGNTIYF. The CDR3 DNA reads TGCAGCGTTGAAGGAAGCGGGACAAACTCCGGAAACACCATATATTTT.

The gene calls are TRBV6-1 and TRBJ2-3; 9 nucleotides agree with TRBD2. The CDR3 loop spans 14 amino acids. J gave up 1 base and V 7 bases, and 3 bases lay outside the gene matches. Germline values: CDR1 MNHNS, CDR2 SASEGT. The CDR3 spells CASKRTSGTDTQYF. The CDR3 bases are TGTGCCAGCAAGAGGACTAGCGGCACAGATACGCAGTATTTT.